Listed below are T cell receptor beta chains from one sample, sequenced in a study of CD8 T cells in ankylosing spondylitis. TCRdb analysed the 5' RACE reads with MiXCR anew, one entry per CDR3 protein. The sample includes about 510,000 distinct CDR3 sequences, over 4% of them seen just once. The sequenced sample was blood, either unsorted or a sorted T cell fraction (not recorded which). The source of these receptors is a male donor with ankylosing spondylitis. Each CDR3 is given with its conserved first and last residue. Fields, in order: clone size, V gene, J gene, D gene, CDR3 protein, CDR3 DNA. D genes are given only for firm matches. Clone size, where shown, is once, few, many, or a class for clones that have expanded.

many	TRBV11-2	TRBJ2-7	NA	CASSSLQLYEQYF	TGTGCCAGCAGCTCCCTACAGCTCTACGAGCAGTACTTC
many	TRBV28	TRBJ2-1	TRBD1	CASSSPEQGTGWGNEQFF	TGTGCCAGCAGTTCGCCCGAGCAGGGGACAGGGTGGGGGAATGAGCAGTTCTTC
many	TRBV10-2	TRBJ1-2	NA	CASSESRQSVYGYTF	TGCGCCAGCAGTGAGTCGAGACAGAGCGTCTATGGCTACACCTTC
many	TRBV5-1	TRBJ2-7	TRBD1	CASSPIPTGTGVSYEQYF	TGCGCCAGCAGCCCGATACCAACCGGGACAGGGGTTTCCTACGAGCAGTACTTC
NA	TRBV5-1	TRBJ2-7	TRBD2	CASKSSIGTTPYEQYF	TGCGCCAGCAAGAGTTCGATCGGGACTACCCCCTACGAGCAGTACTTC
NA	TRBV3-1	TRBJ2-3	NA	CASSPGWASGTDTQYF	TGTGCCAGCAGCCCGGGGTGGGCCTCGGGCACAGATACGCAGTATTTT
many	TRBV6-1	TRBJ2-7	TRBD1	CASINRGVSYEQYF	TGTGCCAGCATCAACAGGGGAGTCTCCTACGAGCAGTACTTC
many	TRBV20-1	TRBJ1-1	NA	CSARFQGGTEAFF	TGCAGTGCTAGATTCCAGGGAGGGACTGAAGCTTTCTTT
many	TRBV18	TRBJ1-5	NA	CASSPGRGDSNQPQHF	TGTGCCAGCTCACCGGGACGGGGCGATAGCAATCAGCCCCAGCATTTT
many	TRBV20-1	TRBJ1-1	NA	CSARDGGHTEAFF	TGCAGTGCTAGAGATGGGGGGCACACTGAAGCTTTCTTT
few	TRBV5-1	TRBJ2-1	NA	CASSWAYNEQFF	TGCGCCAGCAGCTGGGCCTACAATGAGCAGTTCTTC
many	TRBV7-2	TRBJ2-5	NA	CASSFTNRETQYF	TGTGCCAGCAGCTTTACGAACAGGGAGACCCAGTACTTC
many	TRBV6-5	TRBJ2-1	TRBD2	CASSYETSGSSYNEQFF	TGTGCCAGCAGTTACGAGACTAGCGGGAGCTCCTACAATGAGCAGTTCTTC
many	TRBV7-9	TRBJ2-3	NA	CASSLEGRRTDTQYF	TGTGCCAGCAGCTTAGAGGGACGTCGCACAGATACGCAGTATTTT
many	TRBV20-1	TRBJ2-5	TRBD1	CSAPQGLGETQYF	TGCAGTGCTCCACAGGGGTTGGGGGAGACCCAGTACTTC
many	TRBV7-8	TRBJ2-7	TRBD1	CASSSTLQGKQYF	TGTGCCAGCAGCTCTACCTTACAGGGGAAGCAGTACTTC
many	TRBV7-9	TRBJ1-3	TRBD1	CASSLDRTGNTIYF	TGTGCCAGCAGCTTGGACAGGACTGGAAACACCATATATTTT
few	TRBV10-1	TRBJ2-6	TRBD1	CASSVGVGDRGPGANVLTF	TGCGCCAGCAGTGTAGGAGTAGGAGACAGGGGCCCTGGGGCCAACGTCCTGACTTTC
many	TRBV11-2	TRBJ2-7	NA	CASSLIVDSYEQYF	TGTGCCAGCAGCTTGATAGTGGACTCCTACGAGCAGTACTTC
many	TRBV12-3/TRBV12-4	TRBJ1-1	NA	CASSFAGMTEAFF	TGTGCCAGCAGTTTCGCAGGGATGACTGAAGCTTTCTTT
many	TRBV9	TRBJ2-1	NA	CASSVAGTNEQFF	TGTGCCAGCAGCGTGGCAGGTACCAATGAGCAGTTCTTC
NA	TRBV5-1	TRBJ2-1	TRBD2	CASSTGRSLNNEQFF	TGCGCCAGCAGCACCGGGAGGTCCCTTAACAATGAGCAGTTCTTC
few	TRBV6-2/TRBV6-3	TRBJ1-2	NA	CASTVDRLNYGYTF	TGTGCCAGCACCGTCGACAGGCTGAACTATGGCTACACCTTC
NA	TRBV5-1	TRBJ1-1	TRBD1	CASSFSGGVTEAFF	TGCGCCAGCAGCTTCTCAGGGGGCGTCACTGAAGCTTTCTTT
few	TRBV29-1	TRBJ2-5	TRBD2	CSVLGSGGWETQYF	TGCAGCGTTTTGGGAAGCGGGGGCTGGGAGACCCAGTACTTC
many	TRBV4-2	TRBJ2-2	TRBD1	CASSLGTVGPGELFF	TGTGCCAGCAGCCTCGGGACAGTGGGACCCGGGGAGCTGTTTTTT
many	TRBV4-2	TRBJ2-3	NA	CASSQDQRGTDTQYF	TGTGCCAGCAGCCAAGATCAAAGGGGGACAGATACGCAGTATTTT
NA	TRBV11-2	TRBJ2-6	NA	CASSPRPSSGANVLTF	TGTGCCAGCAGCCCGCGACCGAGCTCTGGGGCCAACGTCCTGACTTTC
many	TRBV5-5	TRBJ1-2	NA	CASRDQLGHGYTF	TGTGCCAGCAGAGACCAGTTGGGGCATGGCTACACCTTC
NA	TRBV28	TRBJ2-3	TRBD2	CASSSPMANSGRVGDTQYF	TGTGCCAGCAGTTCCCCGATGGCCAATAGCGGGAGAGTAGGGGATACGCAGTATTTT
many	TRBV28	TRBJ1-5	NA	CASSSAGAASVDQPQHF	TGTGCCAGCAGTTCCGCCGGGGCGGCGTCGGTCGATCAGCCCCAGCATTTT
many	TRBV6-5	TRBJ1-2	NA	CASSYSTAPGYGYTF	TGTGCCAGCAGTTACTCTACGGCCCCCGGCTATGGCTACACCTTC
NA	TRBV15	TRBJ2-3	NA	CATSRFGVTDTQYF	TGTGCCACCAGCAGATTCGGGGTCACAGATACGCAGTATTTT
NA	TRBV11-1	TRBJ1-1	TRBD1	CASRGQAVMNTEAFF	TGTGCCAGCAGGGGACAGGCCGTTATGAACACTGAAGCTTTCTTT
NA	TRBV4-3	TRBJ2-3	TRBD2	CASSPGLAGVPDTQYF	TGCGCCAGCAGCCCAGGACTAGCGGGAGTACCGGATACGCAGTATTTT
many	TRBV6-2/TRBV6-3	TRBJ1-1	TRBD1	CASSYSTPGQRNTEAFF	TGTGCCAGCAGTTACTCTACCCCGGGACAGCGGAACACTGAAGCTTTCTTT
many	TRBV4-2	TRBJ1-5	TRBD1	CASGRQGVEEDQPQHF	TGTGCCAGCGGGCGACAGGGGGTGGAAGAAGATCAGCCCCAGCATTTT
once	TRBV14	TRBJ2-5	TRBD1	CASSQGDRARTQYF	TGTGCCAGCAGCCAAGGGGACAGGGCTCGGACCCAGTACTTC
NA	TRBV5-1	TRBJ2-3	NA	CASSLLLGTDTQYF	TGCGCCAGCAGCTTATTACTAGGAACAGATACGCAGTATTTT
many	TRBV18	TRBJ2-7	NA	CASSPSRKNEQYF	TGTGCCAGCTCACCCTCGCGTAAAAACGAGCAGTACTTC
few	TRBV27	TRBJ2-3	TRBD2	CASSFGGRGKTDTQYF	TGTGCCAGCAGTTTTGGTGGGAGGGGAAAGACAGATACGCAGTATTTT
NA	TRBV28	TRBJ2-7	NA	CASSLWRGSSYEQYF	TGTGCCAGCAGTTTATGGCGGGGCAGCTCCTACGAGCAGTACTTC
many	TRBV12-3/TRBV12-4	TRBJ2-2	NA	CASRSQGAGELFF	TGTGCCAGCAGGTCCCAGGGTGCCGGGGAGCTGTTTTTT
NA	TRBV6-5	TRBJ2-1	NA	CASSLSKARRSYNEQFF	TGTGCCAGCAGTTTAAGTAAAGCGAGACGCTCCTACAATGAGCAGTTCTTC
many	TRBV9	TRBJ2-6	NA	CASSVALSPSSGANVLTF	TGTGCCAGCAGCGTAGCTTTATCCCCGAGCTCTGGGGCCAACGTCCTGACTTTC
NA	TRBV27	TRBJ1-2	NA	CASSERHSPTYGYTF	TGTGCCAGCAGCGAGCGGCACAGCCCCACCTATGGCTACACCTTC
few	TRBV7-9	TRBJ1-2	TRBD1	CASSYGTGGLLGYTF	TGTGCCAGCAGCTACGGGACAGGGGGCCTTTTAGGCTACACCTTC
many	TRBV28	TRBJ1-1	NA	CASSPWAGNTEAFF	TGTGCCAGCAGTCCCTGGGCGGGGAACACTGAAGCTTTCTTT
few	TRBV28	TRBJ2-2	NA	CASSLAALTGELFF	TGTGCCAGCAGTTTGGCGGCACTCACCGGGGAGCTGTTTTTT
many	TRBV12-5	TRBJ2-3	TRBD2	CASGLGASGSDTQYF	TGTGCTAGTGGTTTGGGGGCTAGCGGGAGCGATACGCAGTATTTT
NA	TRBV9	TRBJ2-7	NA	CASSVEGGGYEQYF	TGTGCCAGCAGCGTAGAGGGCGGCGGCTACGAGCAGTACTTC
NA	TRBV10-2	TRBJ2-1	NA	CASTLSGTGRFNEQFF	TGCGCCAGCACCCTTTCCGGGACGGGCCGATTCAATGAGCAGTTCTTC
many	TRBV6-5	TRBJ1-5	NA	CASSSGPQYQPQHF	TGTGCCAGCAGTTCAGGACCGCAGTATCAGCCCCAGCATTTT
many	TRBV5-1	TRBJ1-1	TRBD1	CASSLLGQGDTEAFF	TGCGCCAGCAGCTTACTAGGACAGGGGGACACTGAAGCTTTCTTT